This T cell receptor beta chain was profiled in a study of identical twins. This clonotype appeared a few times. The target antigen is unknown. Study-level findings and limits: These conclusions were based on statistical analysis (cross-sectional, not following the same donors). Out-of-frame sharing of TCR alpha in monozygotic twins was underestimated by models.

TCRdb re-called the 5' RACE reads with MiXCR, one entry per CDR3 protein. Among under 300,000 distinct CDR3 sequences listed, more than 12% were seen once. The CDR3 totals 16 residues. Deletions cut 0 bases from V and 2 bases from J, with 15 bases between. Germline V gene sequence: CDR1 SQVTM, CDR2 ANQGSEA. This chain joins TRBV29-1 and TRBJ2-3; the D is unclear. Source material: memory (CD45RO+) T cells sorted from blood. The TCR sequence derives from a woman aged 18-35 years in good health. CDR3 sequence (DNA): TGCAGCGTTGAAGACAGATTTGCCACTTCCACAGATACGCAGTATTTT. Its protein product is CSVEDRFATSTDTQYF.